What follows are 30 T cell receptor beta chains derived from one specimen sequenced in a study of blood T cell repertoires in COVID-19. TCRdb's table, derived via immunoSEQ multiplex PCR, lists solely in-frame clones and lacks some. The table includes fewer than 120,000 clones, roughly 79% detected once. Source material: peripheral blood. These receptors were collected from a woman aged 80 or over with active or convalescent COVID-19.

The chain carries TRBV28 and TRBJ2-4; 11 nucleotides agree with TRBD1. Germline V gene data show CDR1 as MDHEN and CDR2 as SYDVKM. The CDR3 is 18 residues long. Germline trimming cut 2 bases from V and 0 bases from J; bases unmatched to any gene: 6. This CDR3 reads CASSLQGTGGLAKNIQYF. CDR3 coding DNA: TGTGCCAGCAGTTTACAAGGGACAGGGGGTCTAGCCAAAAACATTCAGTACTTC.

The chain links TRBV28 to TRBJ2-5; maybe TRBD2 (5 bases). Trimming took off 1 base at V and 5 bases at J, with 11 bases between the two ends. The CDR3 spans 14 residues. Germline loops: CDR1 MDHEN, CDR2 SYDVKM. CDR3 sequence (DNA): TGTGCCAGCAGTTTATCCGGGAAGCACGAGACCCAGTACTTC. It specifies CASSLSGKHETQYF. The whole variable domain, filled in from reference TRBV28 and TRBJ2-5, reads DVKVTQSSRYLVKRTGEKVFLECVQDMDHENMFWYRQDPGLGLRLIYFSYDVKMKEKGDIPEGYSVSREKKERFSLILESASTNQTSMYLCASSLSGKHETQYFGPGTRLLVL.

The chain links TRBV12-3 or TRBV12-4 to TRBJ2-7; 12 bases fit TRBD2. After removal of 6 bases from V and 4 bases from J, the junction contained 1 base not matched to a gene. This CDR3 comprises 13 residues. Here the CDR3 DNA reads TGTGCCAGCAGACTAGCGGGAGGATACGAGCAGTACTTC. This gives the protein CASRLAGGYEQYF.

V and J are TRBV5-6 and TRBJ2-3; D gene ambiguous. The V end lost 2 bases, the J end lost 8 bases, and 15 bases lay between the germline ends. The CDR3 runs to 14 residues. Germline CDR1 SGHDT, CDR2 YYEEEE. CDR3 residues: CASSFWASYGTQYF. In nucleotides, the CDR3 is TGTGCCAGCAGCTTTTGGGCCAGTTACGGTACGCAGTATTTT.

The CDR3: CASAGGLTEAFF. The CDR3 DNA is TGTGCCAGCGCAGGGGGGTTGACTGAAGCTTTCTTT. The genes are TRBV28 and TRBJ1-1, with TRBD1 matching over 7 bases. CDR1 is MDHEN and CDR2 is SYDVKM in the germline V gene. Germline trimming cut 8 bases from V and 5 bases from J; bases unmatched to any gene: 5. The CDR3 is 12 residues long.

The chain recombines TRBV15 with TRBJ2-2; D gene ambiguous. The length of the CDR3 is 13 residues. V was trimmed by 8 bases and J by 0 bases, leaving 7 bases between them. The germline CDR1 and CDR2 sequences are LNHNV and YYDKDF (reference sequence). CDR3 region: CATSGANTGELFF. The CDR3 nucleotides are TGTGCCACCTCCGGTGCGAACACCGGGGAGCTGTTTTTT.

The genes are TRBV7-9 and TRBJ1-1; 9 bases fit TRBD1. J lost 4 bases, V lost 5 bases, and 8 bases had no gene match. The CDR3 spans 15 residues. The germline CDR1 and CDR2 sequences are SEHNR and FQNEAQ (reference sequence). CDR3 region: CASSKETGGTTEAFF. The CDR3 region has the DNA TGTGCCAGCAGCAAAGAGACAGGGGGGACCACTGAAGCTTTCTTT.

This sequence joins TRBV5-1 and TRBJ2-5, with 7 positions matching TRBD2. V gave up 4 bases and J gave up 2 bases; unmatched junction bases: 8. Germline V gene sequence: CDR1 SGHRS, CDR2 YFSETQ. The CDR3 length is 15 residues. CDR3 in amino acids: CASSPPLAAQETQYF. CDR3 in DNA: TGCGCCAGCAGCCCCCCCCTAGCGGCTCAAGAGACCCAGTACTTC. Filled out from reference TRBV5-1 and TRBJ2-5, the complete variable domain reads KAGVTQTPRYLIKTRGQQVTLSCSPISGHRSVSWYQQTPGQGLQFLFEYFSETQRNKGNFPGRFSGRQFSNSRSEMNVSTLELGDSALYLCASSPPLAAQETQYFGPGTRLLVL.

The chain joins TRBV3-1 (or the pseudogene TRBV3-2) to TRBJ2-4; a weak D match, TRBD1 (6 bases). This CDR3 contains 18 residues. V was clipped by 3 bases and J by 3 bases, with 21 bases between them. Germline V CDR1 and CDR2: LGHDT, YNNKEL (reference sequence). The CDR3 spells CASSHGRPGTKIKNIQYF. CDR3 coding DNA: TGTGCCAGCAGCCATGGGAGACCCGGGACAAAAATCAAAAACATTCAGTACTTC.

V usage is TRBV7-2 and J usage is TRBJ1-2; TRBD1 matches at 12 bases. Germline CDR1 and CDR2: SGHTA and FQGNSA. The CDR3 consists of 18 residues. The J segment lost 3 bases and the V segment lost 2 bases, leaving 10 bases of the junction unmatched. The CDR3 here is CASSLPRGQGAFHYGYTF. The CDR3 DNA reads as TGTGCCAGCAGCTTACCCCGGGGACAGGGGGCGTTTCACTATGGCTACACCTTC.

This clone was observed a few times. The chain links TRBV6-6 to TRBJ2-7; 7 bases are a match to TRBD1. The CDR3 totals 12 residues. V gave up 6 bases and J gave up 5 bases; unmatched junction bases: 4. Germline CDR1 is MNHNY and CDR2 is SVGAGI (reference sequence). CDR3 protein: CASRLGQHEQYF. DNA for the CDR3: TGTGCCAGCAGATTGGGACAGCACGAGCAGTACTTC.

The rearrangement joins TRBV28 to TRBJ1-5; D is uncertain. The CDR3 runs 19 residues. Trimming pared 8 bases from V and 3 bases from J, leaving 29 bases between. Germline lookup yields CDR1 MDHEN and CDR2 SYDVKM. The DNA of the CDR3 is TGTGCCAGCTCAGTGGGGTTCCGACGGGGAAGAATGGTCAATCAGCCCCAGCATTTT. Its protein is CASSVGFRRGRMVNQPQHF.

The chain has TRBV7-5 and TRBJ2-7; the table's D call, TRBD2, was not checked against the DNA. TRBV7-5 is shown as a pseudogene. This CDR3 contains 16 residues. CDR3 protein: CARTRTSGSRVGEQYF. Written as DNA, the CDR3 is TGTGCCAGAACCAGGACTAGCGGGAGCCGTGTGGGTGAGCAGTACTTC.

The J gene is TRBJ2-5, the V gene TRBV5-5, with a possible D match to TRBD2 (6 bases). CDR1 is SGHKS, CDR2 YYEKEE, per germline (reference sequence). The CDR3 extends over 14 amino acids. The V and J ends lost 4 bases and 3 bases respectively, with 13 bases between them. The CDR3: CASSTGLREETQYF. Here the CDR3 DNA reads TGTGCCAGCAGCACGGGACTTAGGGAAGAGACCCAGTACTTC. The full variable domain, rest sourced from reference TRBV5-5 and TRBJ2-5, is DAGVTQSPTHLIKTRGQQVTLRCSPISGHKSVSWYQQVLGQGPQFIFQYYEKEERGRGNFPDRFSARQFPNYSSELNVNALLLGDSALYLCASSTGLREETQYFGPGTRLLVL.

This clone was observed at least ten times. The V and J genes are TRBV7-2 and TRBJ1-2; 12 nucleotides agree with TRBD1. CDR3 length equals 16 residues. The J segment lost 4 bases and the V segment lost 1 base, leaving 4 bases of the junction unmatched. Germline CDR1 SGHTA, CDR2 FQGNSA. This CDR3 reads CASSLGGQGAVYGYTF. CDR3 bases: TGTGCCAGCAGCTTAGGGGGACAGGGGGCGGTCTATGGCTACACCTTC.

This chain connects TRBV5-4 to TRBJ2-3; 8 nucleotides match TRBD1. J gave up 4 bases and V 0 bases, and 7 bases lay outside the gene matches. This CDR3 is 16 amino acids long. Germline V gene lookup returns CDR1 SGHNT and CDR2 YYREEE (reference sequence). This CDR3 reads CASSLEDRALADTQYF. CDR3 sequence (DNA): TGTGCCAGCAGCTTGGAGGACAGGGCCCTCGCAGATACGCAGTATTTT.

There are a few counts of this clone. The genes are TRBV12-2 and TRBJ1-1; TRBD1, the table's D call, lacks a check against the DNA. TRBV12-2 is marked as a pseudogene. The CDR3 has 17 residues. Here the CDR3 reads CASRLTPRDRENTEAFF. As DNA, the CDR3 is TGTGCAAGTCGCCTAACGCCGAGGGACAGGGAAAACACTGAAGCTTTCTTT.

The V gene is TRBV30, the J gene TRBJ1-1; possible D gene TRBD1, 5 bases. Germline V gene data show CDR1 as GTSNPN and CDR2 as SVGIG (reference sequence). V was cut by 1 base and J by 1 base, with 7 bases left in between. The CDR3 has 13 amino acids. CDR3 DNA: TGTGCCTGGAGTGGACAGTCGAACACTGAAGCTTTCTTT. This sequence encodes CAWSGQSNTEAFF.

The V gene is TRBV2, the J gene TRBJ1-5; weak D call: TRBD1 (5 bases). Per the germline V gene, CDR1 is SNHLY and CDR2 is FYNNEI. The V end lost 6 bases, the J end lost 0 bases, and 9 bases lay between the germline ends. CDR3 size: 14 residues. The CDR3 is CASRTAHSNQPQHF. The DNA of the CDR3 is TGTGCCAGCAGGACAGCTCATAGCAATCAGCCCCAGCATTTT.

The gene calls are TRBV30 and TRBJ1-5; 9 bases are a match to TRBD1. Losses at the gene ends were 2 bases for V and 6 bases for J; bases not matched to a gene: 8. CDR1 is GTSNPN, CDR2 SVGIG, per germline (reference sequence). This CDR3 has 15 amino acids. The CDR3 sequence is CAWSSKDRGVQPQHF. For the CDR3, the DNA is TGTGCCTGGAGTTCCAAGGACAGGGGAGTTCAGCCCCAGCATTTT.

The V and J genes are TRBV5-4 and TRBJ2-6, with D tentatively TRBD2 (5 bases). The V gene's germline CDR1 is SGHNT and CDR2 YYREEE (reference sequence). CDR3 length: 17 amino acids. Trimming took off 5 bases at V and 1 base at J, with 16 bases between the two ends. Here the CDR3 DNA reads TGTGCCAGCAGTCAAACTACGACGGGATCTGGGGCCAACGTCCTGACTTTC. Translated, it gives CASSQTTTGSGANVLTF.

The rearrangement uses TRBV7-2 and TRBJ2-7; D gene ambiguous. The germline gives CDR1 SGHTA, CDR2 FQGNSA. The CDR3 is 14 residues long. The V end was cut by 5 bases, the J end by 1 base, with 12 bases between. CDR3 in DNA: TGTGCCAGCAGCGCGTCGAGGCTTTCCTACGAGCAGTACTTC. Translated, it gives CASSASRLSYEQYF.

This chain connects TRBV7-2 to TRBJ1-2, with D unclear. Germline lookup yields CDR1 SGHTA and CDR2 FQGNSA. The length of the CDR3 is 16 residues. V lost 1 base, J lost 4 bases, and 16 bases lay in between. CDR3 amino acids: CASSLVGGWAIYGYTF. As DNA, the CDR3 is TGTGCCAGCAGCTTAGTTGGCGGGTGGGCGATCTATGGCTACACCTTC. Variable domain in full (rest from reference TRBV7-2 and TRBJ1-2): GAGVSQSPSNKVTEKGKDVELRCDPISGHTALYWYRQSLGQGLEFLIYFQGNSAPDKSGLPSDRFSAERTGGSVSTLTIQRTQQEDSAVYLCASSLVGGWAIYGYTFGSGTRLTVV.

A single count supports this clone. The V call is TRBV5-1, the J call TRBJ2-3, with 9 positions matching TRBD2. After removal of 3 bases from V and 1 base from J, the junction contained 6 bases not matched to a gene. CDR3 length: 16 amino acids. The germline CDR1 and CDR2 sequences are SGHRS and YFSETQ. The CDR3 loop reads CASSWGLAGRTDTQYF. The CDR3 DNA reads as TGCGCCAGCAGCTGGGGGCTAGCGGGGCGCACAGATACGCAGTATTTT.

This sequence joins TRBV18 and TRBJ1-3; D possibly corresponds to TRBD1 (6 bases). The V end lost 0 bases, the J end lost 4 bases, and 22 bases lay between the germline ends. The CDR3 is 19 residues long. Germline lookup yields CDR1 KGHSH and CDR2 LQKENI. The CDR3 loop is CASSPPRDIRNGEGNTIYF. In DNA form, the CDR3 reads TGTGCCAGCTCACCACCTAGGGACATCCGAAATGGGGAAGGAAACACCATATATTTT.

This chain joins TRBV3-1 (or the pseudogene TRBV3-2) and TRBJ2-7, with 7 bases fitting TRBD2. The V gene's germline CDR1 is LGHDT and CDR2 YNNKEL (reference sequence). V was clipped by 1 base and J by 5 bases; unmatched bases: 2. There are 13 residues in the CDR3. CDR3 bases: TGTGCCAGCAGCCAAGCAGCGGGACACGAGCAGTACTTC. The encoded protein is CASSQAAGHEQYF.

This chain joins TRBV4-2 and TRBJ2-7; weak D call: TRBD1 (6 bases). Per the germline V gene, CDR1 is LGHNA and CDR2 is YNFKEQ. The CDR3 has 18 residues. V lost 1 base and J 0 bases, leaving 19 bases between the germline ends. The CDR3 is CASSQGVGGNLRSYEQYF. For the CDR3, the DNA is TGTGCCAGCAGCCAAGGGGTAGGGGGAAACTTACGCTCCTACGAGCAGTACTTC.

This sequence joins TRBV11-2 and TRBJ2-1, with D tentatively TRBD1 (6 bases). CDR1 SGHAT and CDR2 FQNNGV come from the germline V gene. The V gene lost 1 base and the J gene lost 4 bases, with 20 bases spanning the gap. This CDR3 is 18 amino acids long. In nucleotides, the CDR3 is TGTGCCAGCAGCTTAGGCCGTCCCGGGACATCCCCGTACAATGAGCAGTTCTTC. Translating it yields CASSLGRPGTSPYNEQFF.

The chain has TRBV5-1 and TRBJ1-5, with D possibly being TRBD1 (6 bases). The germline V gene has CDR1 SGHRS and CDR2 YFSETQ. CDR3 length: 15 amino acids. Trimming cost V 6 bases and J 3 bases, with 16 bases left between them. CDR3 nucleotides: TGCGCCAGCATAAGAAGGACAGCGTACAATCAGCCCCAGCATTTT. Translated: CASIRRTAYNQPQHF. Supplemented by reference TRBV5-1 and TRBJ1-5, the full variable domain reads KAGVTQTPRYLIKTRGQQVTLSCSPISGHRSVSWYQQTPGQGLQFLFEYFSETQRNKGNFPGRFSGRQFSNSRSEMNVSTLELGDSALYLCASIRRTAYNQPQHFGDGTRLSIL.

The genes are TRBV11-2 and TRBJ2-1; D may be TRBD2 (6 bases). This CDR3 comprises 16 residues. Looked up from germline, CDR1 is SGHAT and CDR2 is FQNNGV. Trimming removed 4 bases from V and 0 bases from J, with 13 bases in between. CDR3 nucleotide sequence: TGTGCCAGCAGCTCCTGGGCGGGAAGCTCCTACAATGAGCAGTTCTTC. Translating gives CASSSWAGSSYNEQFF. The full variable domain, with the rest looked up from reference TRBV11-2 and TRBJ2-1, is EAGVAQSPRYKIIEKRQSVAFWCNPISGHATLYWYQQILGQGPKLLIQFQNNGVVDDSQLPKDRFSAERLKGVDSTLKIQPAKLEDSAVYLCASSSWAGSSYNEQFFGPGTRLTVL.